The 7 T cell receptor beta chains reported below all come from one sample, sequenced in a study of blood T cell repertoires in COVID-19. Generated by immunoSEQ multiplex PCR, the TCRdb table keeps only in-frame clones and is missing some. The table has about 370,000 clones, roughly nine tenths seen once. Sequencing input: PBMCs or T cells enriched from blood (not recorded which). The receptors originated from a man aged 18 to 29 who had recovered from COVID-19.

The DNA for the CDR3 is TGTGCCAGCAGGGTGGGAGGGAGCAATCAGCCCCAGCATTTT. It specifies CASRVGGSNQPQHF. This chain connects TRBV28 to TRBJ1-5, with D uncertain. V was trimmed by 6 bases and J by 1 base, leaving 10 bases between them. The CDR3 runs to 14 residues. The V gene's germline CDR1 is MDHEN and CDR2 SYDVKM. The full variable domain, in which reference TRBV28 and TRBJ1-5 provide the parts outside the CDR3, is DVKVTQSSRYLVKRTGEKVFLECVQDMDHENMFWYRQDPGLGLRLIYFSYDVKMKEKGDIPEGYSVSREKKERFSLILESASTNQTSMYLCASRVGGSNQPQHFGDGTRLSIL.

The chain's CDR3 is CASTPPHTTIQETQYF. For the CDR3, the DNA is TGTGCCAGCACCCCGCCCCACACCACCATCCAAGAGACCCAGTACTTC. The chain combines TRBV27 with TRBJ2-5; D gene uncertain. The V gene's germline CDR1 is MNHEY and CDR2 SMNVEV (reference sequence). Trimming took off 7 bases at V and 1 base at J, with 19 bases between the two ends. CDR3 size: 16 residues.

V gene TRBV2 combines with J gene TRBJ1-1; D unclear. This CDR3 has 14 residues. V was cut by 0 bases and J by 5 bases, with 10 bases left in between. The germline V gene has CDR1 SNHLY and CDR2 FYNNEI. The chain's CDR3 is CASSEASRSTEAFF. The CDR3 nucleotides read TGTGCCAGCAGTGAAGCGAGCAGGTCAACTGAAGCTTTCTTT.

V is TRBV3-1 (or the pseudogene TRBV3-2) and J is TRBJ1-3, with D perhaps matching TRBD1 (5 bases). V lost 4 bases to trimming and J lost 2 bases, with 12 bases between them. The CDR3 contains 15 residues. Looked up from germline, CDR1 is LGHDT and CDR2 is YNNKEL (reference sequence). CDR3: CASSPRVLAGNTIYF. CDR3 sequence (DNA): TGTGCCAGCAGCCCCAGGGTACTGGCTGGAAACACCATATATTTT.

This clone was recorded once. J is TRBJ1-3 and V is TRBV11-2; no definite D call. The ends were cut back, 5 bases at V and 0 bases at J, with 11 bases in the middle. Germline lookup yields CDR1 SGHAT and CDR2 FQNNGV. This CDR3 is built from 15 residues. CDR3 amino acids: CASSPDIYSGNTIYF. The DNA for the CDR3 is TGTGCCAGCAGCCCAGACATCTACTCTGGAAACACCATATATTTT. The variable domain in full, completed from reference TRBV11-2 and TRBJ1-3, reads EAGVAQSPRYKIIEKRQSVAFWCNPISGHATLYWYQQILGQGPKLLIQFQNNGVVDDSQLPKDRFSAERLKGVDSTLKIQPAKLEDSAVYLCASSPDIYSGNTIYFGEGSWLTVV.

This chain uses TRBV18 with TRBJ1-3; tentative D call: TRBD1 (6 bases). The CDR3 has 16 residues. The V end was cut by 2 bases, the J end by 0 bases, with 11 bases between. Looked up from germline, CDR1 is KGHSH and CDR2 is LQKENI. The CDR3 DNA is TGTGCCAGCTCACCAAGACAGGAGAGCTCTGGAAACACCATATATTTT. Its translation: CASSPRQESSGNTIYF.

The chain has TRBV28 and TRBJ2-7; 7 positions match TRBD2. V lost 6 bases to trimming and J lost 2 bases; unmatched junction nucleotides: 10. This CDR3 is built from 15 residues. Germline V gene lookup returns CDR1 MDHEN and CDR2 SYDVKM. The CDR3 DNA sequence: TGTGCCAGCAGGGGGGGGTGGGTCACAACCTACGAGCAGTACTTC. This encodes CASRGGWVTTYEQYF.